The entry that follows covers one TCR beta chain sequence. The antigen is not known. The data belong to a study of T cell repertoires in cytomegalovirus infection. The study, taken as a whole, reports: Carriers of CMV plus the relevant HLA were identified by cumulative public TCR beta family frequency. There were HLA-C-restricted CMV-specific TCR beta clonotypes dominating the ex vivo response.

V gave up 6 bases and J gave up 0 bases, with 14 bases separating them. There are 14 residues in the CDR3. CDR1 and CDR2 (germline): SQVTM, ANQGSEA. TCRdb re-called the reads through MiXCR, storing one row per CDR3 protein. The sample lists approximately 180,000 distinct CDR3 sequences; about 17% were seen once. This clonotype was obtained from a human donor in good health (CMV status not recorded). Some clones in this sample may be carry-over from other donors' samples. The sample taken for sequencing was CD8+ T cells from PBMCs. The chain employs TRBV29-1 and TRBJ1-2, with no clear D. The CDR3 region is CSVVDRTANYGYTF. The CDR3 region has the DNA TGCAGCGTCGTAGACCGTACAGCTAACTATGGCTACACCTTC.